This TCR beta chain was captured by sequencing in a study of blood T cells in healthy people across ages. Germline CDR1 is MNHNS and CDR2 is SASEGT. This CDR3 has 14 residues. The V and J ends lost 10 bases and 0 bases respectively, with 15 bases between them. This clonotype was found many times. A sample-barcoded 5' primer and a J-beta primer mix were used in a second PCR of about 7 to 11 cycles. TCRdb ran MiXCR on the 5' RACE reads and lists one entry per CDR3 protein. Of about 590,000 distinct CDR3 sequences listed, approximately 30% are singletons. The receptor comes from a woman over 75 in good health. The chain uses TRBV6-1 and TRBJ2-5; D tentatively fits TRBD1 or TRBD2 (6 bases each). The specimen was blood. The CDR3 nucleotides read TGTGCCACAAGCCGGGGGCCAAACCAAGAGACCCAGTACTTC. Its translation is CATSRGPNQETQYF.